This T cell receptor (beta chain) emerged from a study of tumor-infiltrating lymphocytes in primary liver carcinoma. Across the whole study: Patients had primary liver carcinoma treated by surgical resection. Spanning 4.2 to 10 cm, the tumors were T1-T3 N0M0.

With a constant-region primer, TCR beta cDNA was made from about 0.5 ug of total RNA. Slightly modified ARM-PCR with three nested multiplex PCR rounds yielded TCR beta libraries. The first two PCR rounds, nine to ten cycles each, used TRBV1-TRBV30 forward primers and a C-beta reverse primer. TCRdb reprocessed the multiplex PCR reads via MiXCR and lists one record per CDR3 protein. The table records approximately 300,000 distinct CDR3 sequences, roughly 60% of them present only once. V lost 1 base to trimming and J lost 6 bases, with 9 bases between them. Germline lookup yields CDR1 SQVTM and CDR2 ANQGSEA. CDR3 length equals 12 residues. The researchers obtained blood RNA from unsorted whole blood and also extracted germline DNA. This clonotype appeared a few times. Given a much more abundant clone one base away, this may be a read error.

The clonotype was recovered from a man aged 35 to 55 with primary liver carcinoma and hepatitis B virus infection. Sequenced input: peripheral blood. V usage is TRBV29-1 and J usage is TRBJ2-5, with D perhaps TRBD2 (5 bases). CDR3 DNA sequence: TGCAGCGTTGAAGTAACGGGAAAGACCCAGTACTTC. It encodes CSVEVTGKTQYF.